This is a list of T cell receptor beta chains from one sample in a study of blood T cell repertoires in COVID-19. Method: immunoSEQ multiplex PCR; TCRdb's copy keeps in-frame clones and lacks some. The profile shows roughly 87,000 clones, around 88% of them singletons. The sample taken for sequencing was peripheral blood. These receptors all come from a man in his forties or fifties with active COVID-19. Each CDR3 is given with its conserved first and last residue. Clone size is shown for a subset of rows, as once, few, many or a class of expanded clone.

V	J	size	CDR3
TRBV18	TRBJ2-1	NA	CASSRMPGQGSYNEQFF
TRBV6-5	TRBJ1-6	few	CASSYSNRENSPLHF
TRBV6-6	TRBJ1-1	NA	CASSSQGGTEAFF
TRBV11-2	TRBJ2-7	NA	CASSVSGHPYEQYF
TRBV28	TRBJ2-2	NA	CASRSGLAATGELFF
TRBV27	TRBJ2-5	NA	CASSLFGQGETQYF
TRBV2	TRBJ1-1	NA	CASSIQGGNTEAFF
TRBV5-1	TRBJ1-4	NA	CASSLQGTTNEKLFF
TRBV7-8	TRBJ1-2	NA	CASSLVQGAGYGYTF
TRBV7-3	TRBJ2-3	NA	CASSLGLSYTDTQYF
TRBV6-5	TRBJ1-4	NA	CASTRQGSNEKLFF
TRBV6-5	TRBJ2-7	NA	CASSLGGTFTYEQYF
TRBV7-3	TRBJ1-6	NA	CASSLEGRESPLHF
TRBV27	TRBJ1-1	NA	CASSLRQGEAFF
TRBV4-1	TRBJ1-6	NA	CASSTTASSYNSPLHF
TRBV5-1	TRBJ2-7	NA	CASSFHSASYEQYF
TRBV6-6	TRBJ2-7	NA	CASSYNWRDSYEQYF
TRBV4-3	TRBJ2-1	NA	CASSQDRISGGANEQFF
TRBV7-8	TRBJ2-3	NA	CASSAFLAGGREDTQYF
TRBV28	TRBJ2-3	NA	CASSSPTVSTDTQYF
TRBV11-1	TRBJ2-7	NA	CASSLARVKGFTAGDEQYF
TRBV5-4	TRBJ1-3	NA	CASSSGGSGNTIYF
TRBV5-1	TRBJ2-3	NA	CASSKGPQSVADTQYF